The T cell receptor (beta chain) described here comes from a study of identical twins (dated by TCRdb to 2015 to 2016). As for the study more broadly: The study deep-sequenced TCR alpha and beta repertoires from monozygotic twins, unrelated adults of various ages and cord blood to test whether fetal clonotypes persist. To rule out contamination, the twin experiments were replicated at different times with different library preparation protocols.

Library preparation was by 5' RACE. Instrument used: Illumina HiSeq 2000. Template switching introduced a universal primer binding site; the final cDNA contained a unique molecular identifier, enabling accurate counting of TCR cDNA molecules. Specific primers in the conserved constant-segment region were used to synthesize first-strand cDNA for TCR alpha and beta chains. To control for contamination, each cDNA library was double barcoded with a SMART-Mk sample barcode plus Illumina barcodes. TruSeq adapter sequences along with Illumina sample barcodes were introduced in two successive PCR steps. Sequencing of the TCR alpha and beta cDNA libraries was done on the Illumina HiSeq platform using custom primers. The source study handled its data this way. MiGEC processed the raw reads to extract unique molecular identifiers, while MiXCR was used to determine the CDR3 positions. For each individual, recombination models were inferred using an EM algorithm with the repgenHMM and IGoR tools. The analysis of shared clonotypes was done with the tcR package in R, with sharing normalized by the product of cloneset sizes. To study raw recombination free of thymic and clonal selection effects, out-of-frame nonproductive sequences were analyzed. TCRdb took the public reads, trimmed them with fastp at Q25, ran MiXCR for clone calling and kept in-frame beta chains. Under each unique CDR3 protein, matching rows form one entry showing the most common genes and DNA. The V and J calls shown here were made by TCRdb, not taken from the authors' results. The sample table contains approximately 680,000 distinct CDR3 sequences; only one count was recorded for around 7.5% of them. Jointly, the top ten make up 1.6% of the sample.

As concerns this clonotype: The antigen it recognizes is unknown. No base quality values were provided; no much bigger clone lies one nucleotide off.

The CDR1 and CDR2 encoded by the germline V gene (reference sequence) are MNHNY and SVGAGI. Relative to germline, V is 6 bases shorter and J is 3 bases shorter, with 11 bases between their ends. The CDR3 starts with the cysteine, ends with the phenylalanine, and has 13 residues. Only the CDR3 part of the read is kept: 39 bases, read in frame from the first base. The research as a whole found: Out-of-frame TCR alpha sequences shared between twins showed an excess of low generation-probability sequences compared with coincidental sharing between unrelated individuals. Out-of-frame TCR alpha sharing in monozygotic twins was systematically underestimated by recombination models, whereas sharing between unrelated individuals was in agreement with the recombination models. Invariant T cells such as MAIT and iNKT could partly confound zero-insertion analyses, though diverse VJ usage argued against this for most clonotypes. Because the same donors could not be followed over many years, conclusions were based on cross-sectional statistical analysis. Fewer insertions were carried by abundant cord blood beta clonotypes; a weaker similar trend was observed in young adult naive repertoires, while no such trend was observed in memory repertoires. The excess sharing between twins in beta out-of-frame sequences was weaker because fewer shared sequences reduced the signal-to-noise ratio.

Only healthy Caucasian donors were included. The twin cohort comprised three pairs of female monozygotic twins, all aged roughly 18 to 30 years. RNA for TCR libraries was isolated from peripheral blood mononuclear cells. Another study also made use of these data, one on yellow fever vaccine responses in identical twins. The second investigation adds: According to the authors, the vaccine-induced T cell response in identical twins seemed to be partly convergent and partly specific to each individual. In the study, vaccine-responding T cell clones were precisely tracked in identical twins.

The sequenced material came from PBMCs. This TCR was sampled from a woman aged 18-30 years in good health. The rearrangement combines TRBV6-6 with TRBJ1-1; no D segment can be confidently identified. The DNA is TGTGCCAGCAGGTCCATATTGGACACTGAAGCTTTCTTT. Translation gives CASRSILDTEAFF.